This TCR beta chain was documented in a study of blood T cells in healthy people across ages. Trimming removed 5 bases from V and 2 bases from J; junction bases left unmatched: 8. The length of the CDR3 is 16 residues. Per the germline V gene, CDR1 is SEHNR and CDR2 is FQNEAQ (reference sequence). Comments on this clonotype: Its matching antigen is unknown.

The second PCR ran 7 to 11 cycles with a sample-barcoded 5' primer and J-beta primers. One entry per CDR3 protein, called by TCRdb with MiXCR from the 5' RACE reads. Of 910,000 or so distinct CDR3 sequences listed, roughly 47% were seen once; the top ten hold about a fifth. The extraction recovered at least 5.5 micrograms of total RNA per sample. Study observations and caveats: Naive and antigen-experienced cells were not separated, limiting conclusive comparison. Considered underestimates were the diversity estimates obtained from one million T cells. Relative to aged donors, long-lived donors carried more naive CD4+ cells and displayed higher diversity.

The sequenced sample was blood. This TCR derives from a woman aged 60-70 years in good health. V gene TRBV7-9 combines with J gene TRBJ2-1, with TRBD2 identical over 8 bases. The CDR3 sequence: CASSQAAGLAYNEQFF. The CDR3, as DNA: TGTGCCAGCAGCCAAGCGGCGGGACTAGCCTACAATGAGCAGTTCTTC.